The 27 T cell receptor beta chains listed next were all sequenced from one sample in a study of blood T cell repertoires in COVID-19. TCRdb keeps only in-frame clones here, not all; method: immunoSEQ multiplex PCR. The sample yields around 160,000 clones, more than 70% seen once. The sample consisted of peripheral blood. These receptors all come from a man aged 55-75 years with acute or convalescent COVID-19.

V and J are TRBV18 and TRBJ2-7, with unresolved D. The CDR3 length is 13 residues. Trimming removed 3 bases at V and 3 bases at J, with 9 bases between. Germline V gives CDR1 KGHSH, CDR2 LQKENI. The CDR3 loop is CASSPARHYEQYF. The CDR3 coding sequence is TGTGCCAGCTCACCGGCCAGACACTACGAGCAGTACTTC.

V is TRBV9 and J is TRBJ1-6; D not resolved. Germline loops: CDR1 SGDLS, CDR2 YYNGEE. The V end lost 6 bases, the J end lost 5 bases, and 18 bases lay between the germline ends. The CDR3 is made up of 16 amino acids. The CDR3 sequence: CASTRGGGRDNSPLHF. CDR3 nucleotide sequence: TGTGCCAGCACGCGAGGAGGAGGGAGGGATAATTCACCCCTCCACTTT.

V usage is TRBV27 and J usage is TRBJ1-1; 7 positions match TRBD1. From germline, CDR1 is MNHEY and CDR2 SMNVEV (reference sequence). This CDR3 contains 14 residues. Trimming at V came to 9 bases and at J to 0 bases, leaving 7 bases not matched to a gene. The CDR3 sequence is CASRQGLVNTEAFF. CDR3 coding DNA: TGTGCCAGTCGACAGGGATTGGTGAACACTGAAGCTTTCTTT.

CDR3 DNA: TGCGCCAGCAGTCTTCTAGGTGCGGGAACTAGCACAGATACGCAGTATTTT. Translating gives CASSLLGAGTSTDTQYF. V usage is TRBV5-1 and J usage is TRBJ2-3; D is possibly TRBD2 (6 bases). The CDR3 consists of 17 residues. The V gene's germline CDR1 is SGHRS and CDR2 YFSETQ. V gave up 5 bases and J gave up 0 bases, with 19 bases separating them.

The chain combines TRBV12-5 with TRBJ1-1; a weak D match, TRBD1 (5 bases). The V end was cut by 0 bases, the J end by 0 bases, with 17 bases between. Germline loops: CDR1 LGHNT, CDR2 FRNRAP. This CDR3 region has 18 residues. This chain's CDR3 is CASGLVLAAGGLNTEAFF. The CDR3, as DNA: TGTGCTAGTGGTTTGGTATTAGCCGCGGGGGGGTTGAACACTGAAGCTTTCTTT.

This chain uses TRBV7-8 with TRBJ2-1, with 10 bases fitting TRBD2. CDR1 is SGHVS, CDR2 FQNEAQ, per germline. This CDR3 region has 20 residues. Unmatched junction bases numbered 16, after V lost 5 bases and J lost 0 bases. The CDR3 loop reads CASSTIPGTSAGSSYNEQFF. The CDR3 DNA follows: TGTGCCAGCAGCACCATTCCCGGGACTAGCGCCGGCAGCTCCTACAATGAGCAGTTCTTC. The full variable domain, completed using reference TRBV7-8 and TRBJ2-1, is GAGVSQSPRYKVAKRGQDVALRCDPISGHVSLFWYQQALGQGPEFLTYFQNEAQLDKSGLPSDRFFAERPEGSVSTLKIQRTQQEDSAVYLCASSTIPGTSAGSSYNEQFFGPGTRLTVL.

The J gene is TRBJ2-1, the V gene TRBV7-2; 10 bases match TRBD2. The CDR3 spans 17 residues. V shed 1 base and J 0 bases; nucleotides not matched to a gene: 3. Germline V CDR1 and CDR2: SGHTA, FQGNSA. CDR3: CASSLEASGGSYNEQFF. The CDR3 region has the DNA TGTGCCAGCAGCTTAGAGGCTAGCGGGGGCTCCTACAATGAGCAGTTCTTC.

The genes are TRBV27 and TRBJ2-7, with 8 nucleotides matching TRBD2. The CDR3 extends over 12 amino acids. From germline, CDR1 is MNHEY and CDR2 SMNVEV (reference sequence). The V segment lost 3 bases and the J segment 12 bases; nucleotides outside the gene matches: 7. CDR3 nucleotide sequence: TGTGCCAGCAGTTTGGGGAGCGGGGGTCTGTACTTC. Encoded protein: CASSLGSGGLYF.

This rearrangement joins TRBV10-3 to TRBJ1-6; 7 nucleotides line up with TRBD1. The CDR3 sequence is 14 residues long. The germline CDR1 and CDR2 sequences are ENHRY and SYGVKD. V lost 2 bases to trimming and J lost 10 bases; unmatched junction nucleotides: 5. CDR3 bases: TGTGCCATCAGTGAGCGTACAGGGGACTCACCCCTCCACTTT. Its protein is CAISERTGDSPLHF.

Notes on this clone: Other DNA sequences in the sample encode the same CDR3. The rearrangement links TRBV5-1 to TRBJ2-1, with D possibly matching TRBD2 (5 bases). Deletions cut 0 bases from V and 0 bases from J, with 7 bases between. The CDR3 extends over 15 amino acids. Germline values: CDR1 SGHRS, CDR2 YFSETQ. The CDR3: CASSLGGSSYNEQFF. In DNA, the CDR3 is TGCGCCAGCAGCTTGGGCGGGTCCTCCTACAATGAGCAGTTCTTC.

The gene calls are TRBV10-1 and TRBJ2-7; 9 nucleotides agree with TRBD1. This CDR3 has 15 amino acids. V was clipped by 2 bases and J by 2 bases; unmatched bases: 4. In germline, CDR1 is WNHNN, CDR2 SYGVQD (reference sequence). The CDR3 nucleotides are TGCGCCAGCAGTGAGGGACAGGGGAACACCTACGAGCAGTACTTC. Its translation: CASSEGQGNTYEQYF.

This clone was seen a few times. This chain joins TRBV7-2 and TRBJ1-2; 9 nucleotides align to TRBD1. The V segment lost 6 bases and the J segment 8 bases; nucleotides outside the gene matches: 10. The CDR3 is made up of 14 amino acids. The germline gives CDR1 SGHTA, CDR2 FQGNSA. The CDR3 nucleotides are TGTGCCAGCAGGTCTGGACAGGGGAGGGGCGGCTACACCTTC. The encoded protein is CASRSGQGRGGYTF.

The genes are TRBV6-5 and TRBJ1-5, with 9 bases lining up with TRBD1. Looked up from germline, CDR1 is MNHEY and CDR2 is SVGAGI. The CDR3 spans 15 residues. V dropped 6 bases and J dropped 6; count of bases not matched to a gene: 9. DNA of the CDR3: TGTGCCAGCAGGCCACAGGGGGCGCTTGGTCAGCCCCAGCATTTT. Translating it yields CASRPQGALGQPQHF.

This chain uses TRBV4-1 with TRBJ1-1; TRBD1 matches at 12 bases. Losses at the gene ends were 5 bases for V and 0 bases for J; bases not matched to a gene: 7. This CDR3 spans 17 amino acids. The germline CDR1 and CDR2 sequences are MGHRA and YSYEKL. CDR3 bases: TGCGCCAGCAGCTCCCACCGGGACAGGGGGCTGAACACTGAAGCTTTCTTT. Translated, it gives CASSSHRDRGLNTEAFF.

This clone was recorded only once. V and J are TRBV14 and TRBJ2-7, with 7 bases that match TRBD1. The CDR3 loop spans 18 amino acids. V trimming: 2 bases; J trimming: 2 bases; junction bases outside the gene matches: 15. Germline-derived CDR1 and CDR2 are SGHDN and FVKESK. The CDR3 DNA follows: TGTGCCAGCAGCCAATTACGGGGCTCGGGACAGAAAACCTACGAGCAGTACTTC. Its protein is CASSQLRGSGQKTYEQYF.

The genes are TRBV5-5 and TRBJ2-1, with D perhaps matching TRBD2 (7 bases). Trimming pared 5 bases from V and 0 bases from J, leaving 15 bases between. The germline V gene has CDR1 SGHKS and CDR2 YYEKEE (reference sequence). CDR3 length: 16 amino acids. The CDR3 DNA reads as TGTGCCAGCAGTCCCGCGGCGGGGGCCTCCTACAATGAGCAGTTCTTC. Translating gives CASSPAAGASYNEQFF. Full variable domain (remainder filled in from reference TRBV5-5 and TRBJ2-1): DAGVTQSPTHLIKTRGQQVTLRCSPISGHKSVSWYQQVLGQGPQFIFQYYEKEERGRGNFPDRFSARQFPNYSSELNVNALLLGDSALYLCASSPAAGASYNEQFFGPGTRLTVL.

The J gene is TRBJ2-1, the V gene TRBV6-2 or TRBV6-3, with D possibly matching TRBD2 (7 bases). The germline V gene encodes CDR1 MNHEY and CDR2 SVGEGT. The V end lost 4 bases, the J end lost 0 bases, and 16 bases lay between the germline ends. This CDR3 region has 17 residues. The CDR3 loop reads CASSLRGTGGSYNEQFF. The CDR3 DNA sequence: TGTGCCAGCAGTTTGAGGGGGACGGGGGGCTCCTACAATGAGCAGTTCTTC.

The V call is TRBV7-2, the J call TRBJ2-6, with TRBD1 matching 9 bases. CDR1 SGHTA and CDR2 FQGNSA come from the germline V gene. The CDR3 sequence is 18 residues long. The V gene end was trimmed by 5 bases and the J gene end by 1 base; junction bases not matched to a gene: 9. The CDR3 reads CASSPGQGYLSGANVLTF. CDR3 nucleotide sequence: TGTGCCAGCAGCCCGGGACAGGGATATTTGTCTGGGGCCAACGTCCTGACTTTC.

The rearrangement joins TRBV10-3 to TRBJ1-1; D not resolved. The CDR3 extends over 16 amino acids. Trimming took 3 bases from V and 0 from J, leaving 14 bases between them. Germline values: CDR1 ENHRY, CDR2 SYGVKD. CDR3 nucleotides: TGTGCCATCAGTGATAATATGCGGTACATGAACACTGAAGCTTTCTTT. Its protein is CAISDNMRYMNTEAFF.

The chain is built from TRBV27 and TRBJ2-4; D unclear. The germline V and J ends were trimmed by 6 bases and 0 bases, with 12 bases remaining between them. Germline V gives CDR1 MNHEY, CDR2 SMNVEV (reference sequence). This CDR3 has 15 residues. CDR3 DNA sequence: TGTGCCAGCAGACCCCAATGGCTAGCCAAAAACATTCAGTACTTC. Amino acid sequence: CASRPQWLAKNIQYF.

The rearrangement links TRBV3-1 (or the pseudogene TRBV3-2) to TRBJ1-2, with 8 bases matching TRBD1. The CDR3 has 19 residues. The germline CDR1 and CDR2 sequences are LGHDT and YNNKEL (reference sequence). With V trimmed by 1 base and J by 3 bases, 16 bases remained unmatched. The CDR3 protein is CASSQVGWNRGLGDYGYTF. The CDR3 bases are TGTGCCAGCAGCCAAGTTGGATGGAACAGGGGGTTAGGCGACTATGGCTACACCTTC.

The gene calls are TRBV4-1 and TRBJ2-7; 11 positions match TRBD1. CDR1 and CDR2 (germline): MGHRA, YSYEKL. Unmatched junction bases numbered 11, after V lost 0 bases and J lost 1 base. The CDR3 runs 19 residues. The CDR3 DNA reads TGCGCCAGCAGCCAAGAACCAGGAAGAGGGGACAGGGGGTCCTACGAGCAGTACTTC. It translates to CASSQEPGRGDRGSYEQYF.

The CDR3 region is CASTLLGANGELFF. The DNA of the CDR3 is TGTGCCAGCACCCTCTTGGGGGCCAACGGGGAGCTGTTTTTT. The chain is built from TRBV7-9 and TRBJ2-2, with D maybe TRBD1 (6 bases). The CDR3 is 14 amino acids. Per germline, CDR1 SEHNR and CDR2 FQNEAQ (reference sequence). V was trimmed by 7 bases and J by 7 bases, leaving 16 bases between them.

The rearrangement links TRBV5-1 to TRBJ2-4; 8 bases map to TRBD1. V gave up 4 bases and J gave up 10 bases; unmatched junction bases: 10. Germline CDR1 and CDR2: SGHRS and YFSETQ. The CDR3 covers 14 residues. The CDR3 coding sequence is TGCGCCAGCAGCCCGGGACAGGAGCGAGGTATTCAGTACTTC. It translates to CASSPGQERGIQYF. Full variable domain (rest looked up from reference TRBV5-1 and TRBJ2-4): KAGVTQTPRYLIKTRGQQVTLSCSPISGHRSVSWYQQTPGQGLQFLFEYFSETQRNKGNFPGRFSGRQFSNSRSEMNVSTLELGDSALYLCASSPGQERGIQYFGAGTRLSVL.

The rearrangement uses TRBV2 and TRBJ1-3; 12 bases are shared with TRBD1. CDR1 and CDR2 (germline): SNHLY, FYNNEI. The CDR3 is 14 residues long. Trimming at V came to 7 bases and at J to 4 bases, leaving 2 bases not matched to a gene. The CDR3 protein is CASKGQGAGNTIYF. The CDR3 DNA reads as TGTGCCAGCAAGGGACAGGGGGCCGGAAACACCATATATTTT.

The chain carries TRBV9 and TRBJ2-2; 7 bases agree with TRBD2. Losses at the gene ends were 5 bases for V and 0 bases for J; bases not matched to a gene: 13. Germline-derived CDR1 and CDR2 are SGDLS and YYNGEE. The CDR3 loop spans 18 amino acids. The CDR3 DNA follows: TGTGCCAGCAGTGACGGCCATAAAGCGGGATCGAACACCGGGGAGCTGTTTTTT. Its protein is CASSDGHKAGSNTGELFF.

This chain uses TRBV9 with TRBJ1-2; D might be TRBD1 (5 bases). The germline CDR1 and CDR2 sequences are SGDLS and YYNGEE. V dropped 0 bases and J dropped 8 bases, with 23 bases sitting between them. The CDR3 contains 17 residues. CDR3: CASSVDAREGQKRGYTF. The CDR3 nucleotides are TGTGCCAGCAGCGTAGATGCTAGGGAAGGACAAAAAAGGGGCTACACCTTC.